What follows is one T cell receptor beta chain and its context. This CDR3 is built from 13 residues. CDR1 and CDR2 (germline): LNHDA, SQIVND (reference sequence). V trimming: 6 bases; J trimming: 2 bases; junction bases outside the gene matches: 3. The sample belongs to a study of blood T cell repertoires in COVID-19. Libraries were prepared by immunoSEQ multiplex PCR; TCRdb keeps only in-frame clonotypes and omits some of them. The sample has 240,000 or so clones; around 90% are singletons. This chain joins TRBV19 and TRBJ2-7; 8 bases fit TRBD2. The TCR comes from a man in his sixties who had recovered from COVID-19. Sequencing was carried out using peripheral blood. CDR3 amino acids: CASRDGGAYEQYF. CDR3 in DNA: TGTGCCAGTAGGGACGGGGGGGCCTACGAGCAGTACTTC.